The source of this TCR beta chain is a study of T cell responses to AZD1222 COVID-19 vaccine (dated by TCRdb to 2020 to 2023). For context, the study as a whole: AZD1222 recipients with second doses at about 4 weeks or about 12 weeks were pooled, because spike-specific TCR depth and breadth did not differ between schedules. TCR sequencing was performed for about 250 trial participants, of whom around 200 were given two doses of AZD1222 and some 25 were given two doses of MenACWY control vaccine. Trial participants were enrolled by age into subgroups of 18-55, 56-69 and 70-plus years, and about 150, 27 and 61 TCR-sequenced participants, respectively, were included in these subgroups. The research as a whole found: Because no day 14 peak-response samples were available, the repertoires could be characterized only after the peak T cell response. Spike-specific TCR breadth and depth rose significantly after two AZD1222 doses compared with day 0 and with MenACWY recipients. Conclusions about previously exposed vaccinees were limited because only a handful of AZD1222 recipients were SARS-CoV-2 seropositive at baseline. Participants were mostly white British, with more females than males. The authors suggested clonal diversity may have been underestimated. Nearly half of unique spike-specific TCRs reportedly recognized epitopes outside regions mutated in the B.1.351 and B.1.1.7 variants. The whole spike protein was spanned by vaccine-associated CD4 TCRs, and dominant responses were seen in regions 160-218 and 743-854. The 56-69-year group was small, and its depth increase did not reach significance, likely because of low power.

V lost 0 bases and J lost 11 bases; the stretch between them is 15 bases long. The CDR3, from cysteine to phenylalanine, totals 13 residues. The CDR3 DNA has 39 bases and is translated from base 1. According to the germline V gene (reference sequence), CDR1 reads SGHNT and CDR2 reads YYREEE. According to the study, the label for this sample's time point signals: baseline before first vaccination. Vaccinee samples came from UK trials COV001 and COV002, including a single-blind randomized controlled phase 2/3 trial of AZD1222 (ChAdOx1 nCoV-19) in healthy adults. For TCRbeta chain sequencing, PBMC samples were collected from trial participants at day 0 and at day 28 after the second dose. The CDR3 regions of human TCRbeta chains were analyzed by immunosequencing. The study's processing was this. TCRs in the repertoires were matched against a reference library of SARS-CoV-2-specific TCRs that had been generated with the MIRA antigen-specificity platform. Breadth meant the fraction of unique TCRs that were SARS-CoV-2-associated, whereas depth meant the fraction of total T cells that were SARS-CoV-2-associated. Using the MIRA data, each spike-specific TCR was mapped to the spike region that the TCR reacts to and placed in a CD4 or CD8 class. Log10-transformed breadth and depth values were compared by one-way ANOVA with Sidak's multiple comparisons tests. What TCRdb holds here is the immuneACCESS table cut down to in-frame rearrangements. Part of the clones is not present; checked against another copy, under half of the missing clones reflect an unresolved V gene, and the others are unexplained. V, J and clone size reflect that table, while D and trimming were determined from the DNA. The sample contains under 150,000 clones, 88% of them found a single time. Clones ranked in the top ten supply over 3% of the sample.

Details on this clone: Its antigen is not yet known. No base quality information exists; no much larger clone differs at one position.

The sample was peripheral blood, taken on day 0 of AZD1222 vaccination. This receptor was taken from an adult in good health. The V gene is TRBV5-4 and the J gene is TRBJ2-7, with TRBD1 tentatively as D gene (5 bases match). CDR3 sequence: CASSLEQVQGKYF. The sequenced DNA: TGTGCCAGCAGCTTGGAACAGGTTCAGGGCAAGTACTTC.